A single sample gave rise to the 30 T cell receptor beta chains below, sequenced in a study of long-term antiretroviral therapy in people with HIV. A v3.0 immunoSEQ assay was performed at survey level. Assay used: immunoSEQ multiplex PCR; TCRdb lists only in-frame clones, some missing. The sample has roughly 30,000 clones, about 90% seen once. The specimen was unsorted PBMCs, collected 3.2 years before starting antiretroviral therapy. These receptors were taken from a man in his fifties or sixties with HIV.

This clone was observed a single time. The chain links TRBV30 to TRBJ1-3, with a possible D match to TRBD1 (5 bases). V lost 0 bases and J lost 2, with 11 bases in between. This CDR3 spans 15 amino acids. Germline V gene sequence: CDR1 GTSNPN, CDR2 SVGIG (reference sequence). The CDR3: CAWSVGAAAGNTIYF. The CDR3 nucleotides are TGTGCCTGGAGTGTCGGGGCGGCAGCTGGAAACACCATATATTTT.

This chain joins TRBV15 and TRBJ2-3, with D perhaps TRBD1 (5 bases). The germline V and J ends were trimmed by 7 bases and 0 bases, with 8 bases remaining between them. The germline V gene encodes CDR1 LNHNV and CDR2 YYDKDF (reference sequence). This CDR3 is 13 amino acids long. The CDR3 loop is CATKQGSTDTQYF. The CDR3 bases are TGTGCCACCAAGCAGGGAAGCACAGATACGCAGTATTTT.

The J gene is TRBJ2-1, the V gene TRBV5-1, with TRBD1 matching over 7 bases. The V gene's germline CDR1 is SGHRS and CDR2 YFSETQ. The CDR3 is 14 amino acids. J lost 6 bases, V lost 2 bases, and 5 bases had no gene match. CDR3 amino acids: CASSLGGASNEQFF. For the CDR3, the DNA is TGCGCCAGCAGCTTAGGGGGCGCGAGCAATGAGCAGTTCTTC.

This chain connects TRBV7-3 to TRBJ2-3, with D tentatively TRBD1 (5 bases). The germline V and J ends were trimmed by 8 bases and 1 base, with 10 bases remaining between them. This CDR3 comprises 13 residues. From germline, CDR1 is SGHTA and CDR2 FQGTGA. CDR3 sequence: CASGAAGTDTQYF. The CDR3, as DNA: TGTGCCAGCGGGGCCGCCGGCACAGATACGCAGTATTTT.

The rearrangement links TRBV18 to TRBJ2-7; the match to TRBD1 covers 9 bases. Germline V gene data show CDR1 as KGHSH and CDR2 as LQKENI. The CDR3 is made up of 14 amino acids. J lost 3 bases, V lost 5 bases, and 5 bases had no gene match. The CDR3 reads CASSSPGQGYEQYF. CDR3 nucleotides: TGTGCCAGCTCATCCCCGGGACAGGGCTACGAGCAGTACTTC.

The sample holds a few counts of this clone. V and J are TRBV11-2 and TRBJ2-1; a possible D gene is TRBD2 (5 bases). V lost 7 bases, J lost 7 bases, and 17 bases lay in between. CDR1 and CDR2 (germline): SGHAT, FQNNGV. The CDR3 loop spans 14 amino acids. CDR3 region: CASIRRWEGNEQFF. The CDR3 bases are TGTGCCAGCATCCGGAGGTGGGAAGGGAATGAGCAGTTCTTC.

This clone turned up a few times. The chain recombines TRBV18 with TRBJ2-1; 13 bases line up with TRBD2. Germline assignment: CDR1 KGHSH and CDR2 LQKENI. J gave up 9 bases and V 2 bases, and 7 bases lay outside the gene matches. This CDR3 is 16 amino acids long. The CDR3 region is CASSPSLAGGVSEQFF. The CDR3 DNA follows: TGTGCCAGCTCACCATCACTAGCGGGAGGGGTGAGTGAGCAGTTCTTC. The full variable domain, its missing parts supplied by reference TRBV18 and TRBJ2-1, is NAGVMQNPRHLVRRRGQEARLRCSPMKGHSHVYWYRQLPEEGLKFMVYLQKENIIDESGMPKERFSAEFPKEGPSILRIQQVVRGDSAAYFCASSPSLAGGVSEQFFGPGTRLTVL.

This clone was detected only once. J is TRBJ2-5 and V is TRBV11-2; 8 bases are shared with TRBD1. The CDR3 is 14 residues long. Germline CDR1 and CDR2: SGHAT and FQNNGV. The V and J ends lost 5 bases and 2 bases, in that order; junction bases with no gene match: 4. The CDR3 is CASSPRTGQETQYF. The DNA of the CDR3 is TGTGCCAGCAGCCCAAGGACAGGGCAAGAGACCCAGTACTTC.

This clone showed up just once. The V gene is TRBV23-1, the J gene TRBJ1-6; D possibly corresponds to TRBD1 (6 bases). TRBV23-1 is assigned to the ORF class and has an uncertain function. V lost 3 bases, J lost 2 bases, and 17 bases lay in between. The CDR3 has 18 residues. CDR3 DNA: TGCGCCAGCAGTCAGCGGGGAGGGGGAAGGACCTATAATTCACCCCTCCACTTT. Translated, it gives CASSQRGGGRTYNSPLHF.

The rearrangement links TRBV4-3 to TRBJ2-7, with D unclear. Germline lookup yields CDR1 LGHNA and CDR2 YSLEER. V was pared by 3 bases and J by 2 bases, with 20 bases between. This CDR3 has 17 amino acids. The CDR3 DNA sequence: TGCGCCAGCAGCCAGGATGAGACACGTTCCGCCACCTACGAGCAGTACTTC. Protein sequence: CASSQDETRSATYEQYF.

The chain combines TRBV27 with TRBJ2-2; D is unresolved. Germline values: CDR1 MNHEY, CDR2 SMNVEV (reference sequence). V lost 4 bases and J 5 bases, leaving 8 bases between the germline ends. The CDR3 is 13 residues long. CDR3 in amino acids: CASSYLGTGELFF. DNA of the CDR3: TGTGCCAGCAGTTATCTGGGTACCGGGGAGCTGTTTTTT.

Here the CDR3 reads CASRRQGNYGYTF. CDR3 in DNA: TGTGCCAGCAGGCGACAGGGGAACTATGGCTACACCTTC. The chain links TRBV28 to TRBJ1-2; TRBD1 matches at 8 bases. The CDR3 extends over 13 amino acids. Trimming at V came to 6 bases and at J to 2 bases, leaving 2 bases not matched to a gene. Germline V gene data show CDR1 as MDHEN and CDR2 as SYDVKM.

The chain combines TRBV5-6 with TRBJ2-7; 7 nucleotides align to TRBD1. Germline V gene lookup returns CDR1 SGHDT and CDR2 YYEEEE. The length of the CDR3 is 16 residues. V shed 4 bases and J 5 bases; nucleotides not matched to a gene: 15. CDR3: CASSLPSFDRANEQYF. Written as DNA, the CDR3 is TGTGCCAGCAGCCTCCCTTCCTTCGACAGGGCAAACGAGCAGTACTTC.

The rearrangement uses TRBV30 and TRBJ2-5; TRBD2 matches 7 bases. The J segment lost 5 bases and the V segment lost 2 bases, leaving 2 bases of the junction unmatched. Germline loops: CDR1 GTSNPN, CDR2 SVGIG (reference sequence). CDR3 length: 12 residues. CDR3 nucleotides: TGTGCCTGGAGTACCGGGAGGGAGACCCAGTACTTC. Its translation: CAWSTGRETQYF.

CDR3 loop: CASSLRGDYEQYF. For the CDR3, the DNA is TGCGCCAGCAGCTTGCGGGGGGACTACGAGCAGTACTTC. The chain links TRBV5-1 to TRBJ2-7; 7 bases are shared with TRBD2. Unmatched junction bases numbered 1, after V lost 1 base and J lost 3 bases. The length of the CDR3 is 13 residues. The germline V gene encodes CDR1 SGHRS and CDR2 YFSETQ.

The CDR3: CASSLWGMNTEAFF. The CDR3 region has the DNA TGTGCCAGCAGCTTATGGGGCATGAACACTGAAGCTTTCTTT. The chain joins TRBV11-3 to TRBJ1-1, with D maybe TRBD1 (5 bases). The germline V gene encodes CDR1 SGHNT and CDR2 YENEEA. V was clipped by 2 bases and J by 0 bases, with 7 bases between them. This CDR3 is 14 amino acids long.

The genes are TRBV18 and TRBJ2-2, with 8 bases lining up with TRBD1. Trimming removed 3 bases from V and 7 bases from J; junction bases left unmatched: 7. The CDR3 sequence is 15 residues long. Germline V lookup: CDR1 KGHSH, CDR2 LQKENI. DNA of the CDR3: TGTGCCAGCTCACCTACGACAGGGGAGGACGGGGAGCTGTTTTTT. It encodes CASSPTTGEDGELFF.

This chain uses TRBV7-2 with TRBJ1-6; D gene uncertain. The CDR3 runs 17 residues. V was pared by 0 bases and J by 0 bases, with 9 bases between. Germline CDR1 reads SGHTA; CDR2 reads FQGNSA. CDR3 nucleotides: TGTGCCAGCAGCTTAGCAGACACGAGCTCCTATAATTCACCCCTCCACTTT. This translates into CASSLADTSSYNSPLHF.

The chain uses TRBV5-1 and TRBJ2-7; 7 bases line up with TRBD1. J gave up 3 bases and V 4 bases, and 10 bases lay outside the gene matches. The CDR3 totals 15 residues. Germline assignment: CDR1 SGHRS and CDR2 YFSETQ. The CDR3 loop is CASSRAGTVGYEQYF. The CDR3 bases are TGCGCCAGCAGCCGTGCTGGGACAGTCGGCTACGAGCAGTACTTC.

The genes are TRBV6-6 and TRBJ1-2, with 9 bases aligning to TRBD1. Germline CDR1 MNHNY, CDR2 SVGAGI (reference sequence). The length of the CDR3 is 15 residues. Trimming at V came to 5 bases and at J to 1 base, leaving 5 bases not matched to a gene. In nucleotides, the CDR3 is TGTGCCAGCAGTCCACAGGGGGCTATTAACTATGGCTACACCTTC. This sequence encodes CASSPQGAINYGYTF.

This rearrangement joins TRBV25-1 to TRBJ2-3; TRBD2 matches at 7 bases. From germline, CDR1 is MGHDK and CDR2 SYGVNS. Trimming took 3 bases from V and 4 from J; bases not matched to a gene: 7. The CDR3 is made up of 15 amino acids. Written as DNA, the CDR3 is TGTGCCAGCAGTGAGGGCGGGAGAGTCGCAGATACGCAGTATTTT. This gives the protein CASSEGGRVADTQYF.

The V call is TRBV11-3, the J call TRBJ2-7; D remains unclear. Looked up from germline, CDR1 is SGHNT and CDR2 is YENEEA. The length of the CDR3 is 14 residues. Trimming removed 4 bases from V and 8 bases from J, with 18 bases in between. In nucleotides, the CDR3 is TGTGCCAGCAGCTCTTCCGAAGATCGTTCAAAGCAGTACTTC. As protein: CASSSSEDRSKQYF.

The genes are TRBV19 and TRBJ2-2; 7 positions agree with TRBD2. This CDR3 has 16 amino acids. V trimming: 0 bases; J trimming: 4 bases; junction bases outside the gene matches: 5. Germline V lookup: CDR1 LNHDA, CDR2 SQIVND (reference sequence). The CDR3 region is CASSIELAAGTGELFF. CDR3 in DNA: TGTGCCAGTAGTATAGAGCTAGCGGCGGGCACCGGGGAGCTGTTTTTT.

The chain uses TRBV27 and TRBJ2-3; the match to TRBD1 covers 7 bases. The CDR3 spans 15 residues. V was pared by 6 bases and J by 2 bases, with 8 bases of the junction left unmatched. Germline CDR1 and CDR2: MNHEY and SMNVEV (reference sequence). The CDR3 DNA reads TGTGCCAGCAGCCTACAGGGGCCATACACAGATACGCAGTATTTT. Protein: CASSLQGPYTDTQYF.

V is TRBV11-2 and J is TRBJ1-2; 8 positions match TRBD1. CDR3 length: 14 residues. V lost 1 base and J lost 5; bases outside the gene matches: 3. Germline V CDR1 and CDR2: SGHAT, FQNNGV. The CDR3: CASSLGQGIYGYTF. The DNA for the CDR3 is TGTGCCAGCAGCTTAGGACAGGGGATTTATGGCTACACCTTC.

The chain employs TRBV27 and TRBJ2-3; D might be TRBD2 (6 bases). The germline gives CDR1 MNHEY, CDR2 SMNVEV (reference sequence). The length of the CDR3 is 17 residues. With 2 bases removed from V and 2 bases from J, the gap between germline ends came to 17 bases. CDR3 sequence reads: CASSLGFGGGSTDTQYF. The CDR3, as DNA: TGTGCCAGCAGTTTAGGTTTCGGGGGAGGTTCCACAGATACGCAGTATTTT.

The chain is built from TRBV4-2 and TRBJ2-1; 13 bases fit TRBD2. V lost 0 bases and J lost 3; bases outside the gene matches: 5. Looked up from germline, CDR1 is LGHNA and CDR2 is YNFKEQ. The CDR3 extends over 18 amino acids. CDR3 in DNA: TGTGCCAGCAGCCAAGATTCGGGACTAGCGGGGAGCTACAATGAGCAGTTCTTC. Protein product: CASSQDSGLAGSYNEQFF.

The chain is built from TRBV5-1 and TRBJ2-7; D may be TRBD1 or TRBD2 (5 bases each). Germline values: CDR1 SGHRS, CDR2 YFSETQ. This CDR3 has 15 residues. Trimming stripped 5 bases from V and 5 bases from J, with 20 bases between. CDR3 sequence reads: CASRPISGSGHEQYF. The CDR3, as DNA: TGCGCCAGCAGGCCAATCTCAGGGAGCGGCCACGAGCAGTACTTC.

This sequence joins TRBV5-4 and TRBJ2-4; D remains ambiguous. The CDR3 consists of 17 residues. Germline loops: CDR1 SGHNT, CDR2 YYREEE (reference sequence). Trimming removed 0 bases at V and 0 bases at J, with 13 bases between. This chain's CDR3 is CASSLGQNDLAKNIQYF. CDR3 nucleotides: TGTGCCAGCAGCTTGGGTCAGAATGACCTAGCCAAAAACATTCAGTACTTC.

The genes are TRBV18 and TRBJ2-3; D not resolved. This CDR3 has 16 amino acids. Trimming removed 1 base from V and 4 bases from J, with 15 bases in between. CDR1 and CDR2 (germline): KGHSH, LQKENI. CDR3 in DNA: TGTGCCAGCTCACCACTCTCAGGAAGTGGTGCAGATACGCAGTATTTT. Protein product: CASSPLSGSGADTQYF.